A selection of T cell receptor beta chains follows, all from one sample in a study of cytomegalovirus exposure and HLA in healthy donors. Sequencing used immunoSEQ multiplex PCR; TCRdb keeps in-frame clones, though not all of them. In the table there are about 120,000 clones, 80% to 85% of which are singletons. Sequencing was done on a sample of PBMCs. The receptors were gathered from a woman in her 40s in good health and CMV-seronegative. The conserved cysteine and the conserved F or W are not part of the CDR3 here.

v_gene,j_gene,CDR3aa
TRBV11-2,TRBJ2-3,ASSLRPPGGMADTQY
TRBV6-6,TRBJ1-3,ASSYTSGQNRNTIY
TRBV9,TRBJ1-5,ASSFHRQDSNQPQH
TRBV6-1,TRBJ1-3,ASSDRQPGNTIY
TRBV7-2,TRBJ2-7,ASSLRGGASSYEQY
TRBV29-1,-,SVTLYYEQY
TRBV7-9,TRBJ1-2,SSSRQGALYGYT
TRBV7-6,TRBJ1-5,ASSLGQGNNQPQH
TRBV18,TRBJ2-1,ASSTGTTNYNEQF
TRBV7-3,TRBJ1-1,ASSPSPGGQAF
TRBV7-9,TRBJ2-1,SSTNRASAYNEQF
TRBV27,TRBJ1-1,ASGNGLGGTEAF
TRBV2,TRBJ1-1,ASSVWAAF
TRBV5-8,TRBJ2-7,ASSFGRDYEQY
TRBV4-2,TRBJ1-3,ASSGQGYSGNTIY
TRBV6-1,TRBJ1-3,ASRPAGGDTIY
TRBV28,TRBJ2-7,ASSSSGQGHSYYEQY
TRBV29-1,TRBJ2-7,SAAGPGYEQY
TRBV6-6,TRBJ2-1,ASSLAGDEQF
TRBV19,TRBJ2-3,ASSIFSGQSTDTQY
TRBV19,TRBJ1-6,ASRNTGTMDNSPLH
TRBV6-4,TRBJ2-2,ASSVRSGGELF